Listed here is a single T cell receptor (beta chain). This specimen belongs to a study of blood T cell repertoires in COVID-19. Profiling relied on immunoSEQ multiplex PCR, and the TCRdb table lists in-frame clones only, not all of them. The sample lists about 240,000 clones, approximately 87% occurring once. V lost 0 bases and J lost 0, with 13 bases in between. CDR3 length equals 17 residues. Germline V CDR1 and CDR2: SGDLS, YYNGEE. Sample: peripheral blood. The genes are TRBV9 and TRBJ1-3; a possible D gene is TRBD1 (6 bases). The sequence was collected from a man in his 60s with acute or convalescent COVID-19. The CDR3 bases are TGTGCCAGCAGCGTAGCTTCGCAGGGGACCTCTGGAAACACCATATATTTT. This translates into CASSVASQGTSGNTIYF. Full variable domain (missing parts from reference TRBV9 and TRBJ1-3): DSGVTQTPKHLITATGQRVTLRCSPRSGDLSVYWYQQSLDQGLQFLIQYYNGEERAKGNILERFSAQQFPDLHSELNLSSLELGDSALYFCASSVASQGTSGNTIYFGEGSWLTVV.